These T cell receptor beta chains were read from a single sample in a study of regulatory T cells in long-lasting Graves disease. MiXCR, run by TCRdb on the multiplex PCR reads, gives a single entry per CDR3 protein. The data show 450,000 to 700,000 distinct CDR3 sequences, with approximately 12% seen just once and approximately 9.3% held by the top ten. This sample was shared with a second study, whose subject was T cells in Graves' hyperthyroidism and ophthalmopathy.

Sequencing used peripheral blood mononuclear cells (PBMCs), obtained at new diagnosis, from a patient treated with antithyroid drugs. Source of these receptors: a young man with Graves disease. The CDR3 runs from the conserved cysteine through the conserved F or W. A D gene is named only where the DNA matches it firmly. Clone size, where shown, is once, few, many, or a class for clones that have expanded.

few | TRBD2 | TRBJ2-1 | TRBV6-4 | TGTGCCAGCAGTGACTCTAGCGGGAGGGCCAGTGAGCAGTTCTTC | CASSDSSGRASEQFF
. | . | TRBJ2-7 | TRBV5-1 | TGCGCCAGCAGGGGTATATGGCCCTCCTACGAGCAGTACTTC | CASRGIWPSYEQYF
many | . | TRBJ2-7 | TRBV19 | TGTGCCAGTAGTACCTCGGGAGCTGGGGGCTACGAGCAGTACTTC | CASSTSGAGGYEQYF
. | . | TRBJ1-2 | TRBV5-5 | TGCGCCAGCAGCCAAGATGTACCGGCAATGGGCTATGGCTACACCTTC | CASSQDVPAMGYGYTF
many | . | TRBJ2-5 | TRBV12-3/TRBV12-4 | TGTGCCACCATTCGTGGAGAGGACGGGCAAGAGACCCAGTACTTC | CATIRGEDGQETQYF
many | TRBD1 | TRBJ2-3 | TRBV6-1 | TGTGCCAGCAGCTGGGCCTTGGAAGGGGGCGCCAAGCGAGATACGCAGTATTTT | CASSWALEGGAKRDTQYF
. | . | TRBJ1-2 | TRBV7-9 | TGTGCCAGCAGCATCCCCGGGACGGATTATGGCTACACCTTC | CASSIPGTDYGYTF
many | TRBD1 | TRBJ2-1 | TRBV5-1 | TGCGCCAGCAGCTATCAGACAGGGAGCACGAATGAGCAGTTCTTC | CASSYQTGSTNEQFF
few | TRBD1 | TRBJ2-2 | TRBV18 | TGTGCCAGCTCATTCCGGACAGGGGGAAACAACGGGGAGCTGTTTTTT | CASSFRTGGNNGELFF
. | TRBD2 | TRBJ2-3 | TRBV5-6 | TGTGCCAGCAGCTTGGGGTTGGGGACTAGAGCCGATACGCAGTATTTT | CASSLGLGTRADTQYF
few | . | TRBJ2-7 | TRBV24-1 | TGTGCCACCAGTGACCCCCAGACTAGTGGCGCCTACGAGCAGTACTTC | CATSDPQTSGAYEQYF
. | . | TRBJ2-7 | TRBV11-2 | TGTGCCAGCAGCTTAGACCCTACCAATTACGAGCAGTACTTC | CASSLDPTNYEQYF
many | . | TRBJ2-2 | TRBV12-3/TRBV12-4 | TGTGCCAGCAGTTTACTAGACTCGTACACCGGGGAGCTGTTTTTT | CASSLLDSYTGELFF
few | . | TRBJ2-5 | TRBV19 | TGTGCCTCCTCAACCGGACCCCGAGGAAGCGGAAAGTACCAAGAGACCCAGTACTTC | CASSTGPRGSGKYQETQYF
many | TRBD2 | TRBJ2-2 | TRBV5-1 | TGCGCCAGCAGCCGGGGACTAGCGGGACGCACCGGGGAGCTGTTTTTT | CASSRGLAGRTGELFF
few | . | TRBJ1-1 | TRBV19 | TGTGCCAGTACCAAGGAGGGAATAGTGTTTTCCACTGAAGCTTTCTTT | CASTKEGIVFSTEAFF
many | TRBD2 | TRBJ2-1 | TRBV12-3/TRBV12-4 | TGTGCCAGCAGTGGACTAGCGGGAGGGGGCAATGAGCAGTTCTTC | CASSGLAGGGNEQFF
many | . | TRBJ2-5 | TRBV5-1 | TGCGCCAGCAACCCTTCAAGCGGAGACCAAGAGACCCAGTACTTC | CASNPSSGDQETQYF
many | . | TRBJ1-5 | TRBV3-1 | TGTGCCAGCAGCCAAGGAGGGTTCCAGCCCCAGCATTTT | CASSQGGFQPQHF
many | . | TRBJ1-1 | TRBV11-2 | TGTGCCAGCGGCCATGGAGGGGCTGAAGCTTTCTTT | CASGHGGAEAFF
few | . | TRBJ2-1 | TRBV6-5 | TGTGCCAGCAGTTCCTCACGGTCTAGGGAGCAGTTCTTC | CASSSSRSREQFF
. | TRBD1 | TRBJ2-3 | TRBV20-1 | TGCAGTGCAAAGACAGGGGGCACAGATACGCAGTATTTT | CSAKTGGTDTQYF
. | TRBD2 | TRBJ2-1 | TRBV6-2/TRBV6-3 | TGTGCCAGCAGCCCCCAGACTAGCAGATCCTACAATGAGCAGTTCTTC | CASSPQTSRSYNEQFF
many | . | TRBJ1-1 | TRBV9 | TGTGCCAGCAGCGTAGGGCGGTCCACTGAAGCTTTCTTT | CASSVGRSTEAFF
. | . | TRBJ2-7 | TRBV7-9 | TGTGCCAGCAGCTCGCAGGTTGCCGAGCAGTACTTC | CASSSQVAEQYF
many | TRBD2 | TRBJ2-7 | TRBV28 | TGTGCCAGCGGAAATAGGGCGCGGGAGGGCCGCGAGCAGTACTTC | CASGNRAREGREQYF
few | . | TRBJ1-3 | TRBV29-1 | TGCAGCGTCGCAGGGCTTCACTCTGGAAACACCATATATTTT | CSVAGLHSGNTIYF
many | . | TRBJ1-2 | TRBV12-3/TRBV12-4 | TGTGCCAGCAGCTTAGTTGGTCTCGGCTACACCTTC | CASSLVGLGYTF
. | . | TRBJ2-7 | TRBV3-1 | TGTGCCAGCAGCCATGCAGGGGACTACGGGCAGTACTTC | CASSHAGDYGQYF
many | . | TRBJ2-5 | TRBV7-2 | TGTGCCAGCAGCTTAGGTGTGGTCACGCAGACCCAGTACTTC | CASSLGVVTQTQYF
few | TRBD1 | TRBJ1-1 | TRBV7-3 | TGTGCCAGCTCCCCCGGGACAGGGGTCGACACTGAAGCTTTCTTT | CASSPGTGVDTEAFF
few | TRBD2 | TRBJ2-2 | TRBV14 | TGTGCCAGCAGCCGAGAGACTAGCCGGAGTACCGGGGAGCTGTTTTTT | CASSRETSRSTGELFF
. | TRBD1 | TRBJ2-1 | TRBV6-2/TRBV6-3 | TGTGCCAGCAGTTACCCCGGGACAGGGCTGTATGAGCAGTTCTTC | CASSYPGTGLYEQFF
many | TRBD2 | TRBJ2-5 | TRBV11-2 | TGTGCCAGCAGCTTTACTAGCGGGAACCAAGAGACCCAGTACTTC | CASSFTSGNQETQYF
. | . | TRBJ2-2 | TRBV7-3 | TGTGCCAGCAGCTTAAATAAACTTGGGGAGCTGTTTTTT | CASSLNKLGELFF
many | . | TRBJ2-2 | TRBV5-1 | TGTGCCAGCAGTTTTGGCGGGGAGCTGTTTTTT | CASSFGGELFF
many | TRBD2 | TRBJ2-3 | TRBV24-1 | TGTGCCACCGGAGCCAGCGGGAGGGCCGCTGGAGGTACGCAGTATTTT | CATGASGRAAGGTQYF
many | . | TRBJ2-1 | TRBV3-1 | TGTGCCAGCAGCCCCTTCCGGGGTGAGCAGTTCTTC | CASSPFRGEQFF
. | TRBD2 | TRBJ2-5 | TRBV3-1 | TGTGCCAGCAGCCCGGGGACTAGCGGGAGATGGGAGACCCAGTACTTC | CASSPGTSGRWETQYF
few | . | TRBJ2-1 | TRBV5-1 | TGCGCCAGCAGCTTGGAGGGCCGCCAGCGCTCCTACAATGAGCAGTTCTTC | CASSLEGRQRSYNEQFF